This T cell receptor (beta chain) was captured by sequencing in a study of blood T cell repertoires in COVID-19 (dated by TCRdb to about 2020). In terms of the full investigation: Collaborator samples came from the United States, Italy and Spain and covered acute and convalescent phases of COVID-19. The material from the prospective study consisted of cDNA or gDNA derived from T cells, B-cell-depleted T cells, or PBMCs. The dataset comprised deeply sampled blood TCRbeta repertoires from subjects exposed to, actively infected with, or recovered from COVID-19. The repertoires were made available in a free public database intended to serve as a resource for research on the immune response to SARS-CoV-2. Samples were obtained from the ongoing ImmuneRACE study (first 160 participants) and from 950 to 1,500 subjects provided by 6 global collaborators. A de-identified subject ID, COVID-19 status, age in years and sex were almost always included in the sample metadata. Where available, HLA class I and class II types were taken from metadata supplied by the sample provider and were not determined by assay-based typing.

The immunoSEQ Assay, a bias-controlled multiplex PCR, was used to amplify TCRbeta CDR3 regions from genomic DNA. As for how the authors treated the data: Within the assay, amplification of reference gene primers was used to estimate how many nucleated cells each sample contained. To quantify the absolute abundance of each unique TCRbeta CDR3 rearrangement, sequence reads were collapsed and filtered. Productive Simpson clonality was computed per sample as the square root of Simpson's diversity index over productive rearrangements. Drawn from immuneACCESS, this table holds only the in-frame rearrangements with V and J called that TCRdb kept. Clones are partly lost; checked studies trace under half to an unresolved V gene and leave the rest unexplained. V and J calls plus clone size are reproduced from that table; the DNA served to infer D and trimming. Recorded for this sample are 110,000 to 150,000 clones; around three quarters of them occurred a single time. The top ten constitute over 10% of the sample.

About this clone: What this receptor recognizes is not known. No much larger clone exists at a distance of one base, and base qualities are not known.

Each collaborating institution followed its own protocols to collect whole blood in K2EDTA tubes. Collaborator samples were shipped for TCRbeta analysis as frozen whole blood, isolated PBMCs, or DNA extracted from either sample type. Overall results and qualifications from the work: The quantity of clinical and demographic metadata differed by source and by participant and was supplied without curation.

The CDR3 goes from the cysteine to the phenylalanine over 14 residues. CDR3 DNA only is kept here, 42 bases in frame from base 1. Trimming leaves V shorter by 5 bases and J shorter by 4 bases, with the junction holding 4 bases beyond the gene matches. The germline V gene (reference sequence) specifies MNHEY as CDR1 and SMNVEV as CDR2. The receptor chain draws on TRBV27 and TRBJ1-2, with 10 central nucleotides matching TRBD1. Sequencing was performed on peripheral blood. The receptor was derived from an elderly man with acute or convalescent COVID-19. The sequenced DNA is TGTGCCAGCAGTCGACAGGGGGCCTTCTATGGCTACACCTTC. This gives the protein CASSRQGAFYGYTF.